Shown below are 26 T cell receptor beta chains from a single sample sequenced in a study of T cell repertoires in cytomegalovirus infection. Their recognized antigens are unknown. One entry per CDR3 protein, called by TCRdb with MiXCR from the reads. The sample shows about 830,000 distinct CDR3 sequences, over 25% of them seen only once. The sequences come from cultured CD8+ T cells from PBMCs, collected from culture after CMV antigen stimulation. The receptors were gathered from a human donor in good health (CMV status not recorded). Some clones in this sample may be carry-over from other donors' samples.

The chain is built from TRBV7-2 and TRBJ1-6; tentative D call: TRBD1 (6 bases). The CDR3 contains 14 residues. The germline V gene encodes CDR1 SGHTA and CDR2 FQGNSA. V lost 7 bases and J lost 9, with 16 bases in between. The CDR3 loop is CASNHEGEGSPLHF. The CDR3 DNA is TGTGCCAGCAACCACGAGGGGGAAGGTTCACCCCTCCACTTT.

This clonotype was seen just once. The rearrangement links TRBV3-1 to TRBJ1-2; TRBD1 aligns across 10 bases. Per the germline V gene, CDR1 is LGHDT and CDR2 is YNNKEL (reference sequence). This CDR3 is 16 amino acids long. V trimming: 7 bases; J trimming: 2 bases; junction bases outside the gene matches: 10. The CDR3 coding sequence is TGTGCCAGCACCCCGAGAGGACAGGGGGGGAACTATGGCTACACCTTC. Translation gives CASTPRGQGGNYGYTF.

Written as DNA, the CDR3 is TGTGCCAGCAGTTCTAGCGGTCCCTACAATGAGCAGTTCTTC. Protein product: CASSSSGPYNEQFF. V is TRBV27 and J is TRBJ2-1, with 7 nucleotides matching TRBD2. V trimming: 4 bases; J trimming: 2 bases; junction bases outside the gene matches: 2. The CDR3 is 14 residues long. Germline CDR1 is MNHEY and CDR2 is SMNVEV (reference sequence).

This clonotype was seen ten or more times. This sequence joins TRBV6-5 and TRBJ2-2, with TRBD2 matching over 10 bases. Germline CDR1 MNHEY, CDR2 SVGAGI. The CDR3 spans 17 residues. Trimming cost V 0 bases and J 2 bases; bases outside gene matches: 3. This chain's CDR3 is CASSYSIAGGNTGELFF. Written as DNA, the CDR3 is TGTGCCAGCAGTTACTCGATAGCGGGGGGAAACACCGGGGAGCTGTTTTTT.

This clonotype was recorded a few times. This rearrangement joins TRBV7-6 to TRBJ1-3, with D hard to call. CDR1 and CDR2 (germline): SGHVS, FNYEAQ. The CDR3 has 15 residues. The V gene lost 5 bases and the J gene lost 1 base, with 12 bases spanning the gap. CDR3: CASSPPTLSGNTIYF. In DNA form, the CDR3 reads TGTGCCAGCAGCCCCCCTACCCTATCTGGAAACACCATATATTTT.

The chain links TRBV6-2 or TRBV6-3 to TRBJ1-6, with 7 bases that match TRBD1. The V and J ends lost 5 bases and 8 bases, in that order; junction bases with no gene match: 6. Germline values: CDR1 MNHEY, CDR2 SVGEGT. The length of the CDR3 is 14 residues. CDR3 amino acids: CASSNRGFYSPLHF. The CDR3 bases are TGTGCCAGCAGTAACAGGGGATTTTATTCACCCCTCCACTTT.

The chain carries TRBV6-6 and TRBJ2-7, with D perhaps being TRBD1 or TRBD2 (5 bases each). The ends were cut back, 5 bases at V and 6 bases at J, with 11 bases in the middle. The CDR3 totals 12 residues. Germline V gene data show CDR1 as MNHNY and CDR2 as SVGAGI (reference sequence). The DNA of the CDR3 is TGTGCCAGCAGTCAGGGACGGTTCGAGCAGTACGTC. It translates to CASSQGRFEQYV.

For this clonotype: This may arise from a read error, as a much more abundant clone is one base away. The chain recombines TRBV7-6 with TRBJ2-1; 7 bases agree with TRBD1. Per germline, CDR1 SGHVS and CDR2 FNYEAQ. The CDR3 is 15 residues long. As DNA, the CDR3 is TGTACCAGCAGCTCCCGACAGGGTGTCTACAATGAGCAGTTCTTC. Residues: CTSSSRQGVYNEQFF. The full variable domain, its missing parts supplied by reference TRBV7-6 and TRBJ2-1, is GAGVSQSPRYKVTKRGQDVALRCDPISGHVSLYWYRQALGQGPEFLTYFNYEAQQDKSGLPNDRFSAERPEGSISTLTIQRTEQRDSAMYRCTSSSRQGVYNEQFFGPGTRLTVL.

This clonotype was observed a handful of times. CDR3: CASSRSGGAGEQFF. Written as DNA, the CDR3 is TGTGCCAGCAGTCGTAGCGGGGGGGCCGGTGAGCAGTTCTTC. The V and J genes are TRBV28 and TRBJ2-1; 11 bases agree with TRBD2. Germline V CDR1 and CDR2: MDHEN, SYDVKM. The CDR3 has 14 amino acids. J lost 9 bases, V lost 5 bases, and 6 bases had no gene match.

This clonotype was counted ten times or more. CDR3 amino acids: CASTTWGSGGYTF. As DNA, the CDR3 is TGTGCCAGCACCACATGGGGGAGTGGGGGCTACACCTTC. This rearrangement joins TRBV7-2 to TRBJ1-2, with a possible D match to TRBD1 (5 bases). V lost 7 bases and J 8 bases, leaving 17 bases between the germline ends. Per germline, CDR1 SGHTA and CDR2 FQGNSA. The CDR3 has 13 amino acids.

V usage is TRBV12-3 or TRBV12-4 and J usage is TRBJ2-1, with D maybe TRBD1 (6 bases). The ends were cut back, 9 bases at V and 1 base at J, with 13 bases in the middle. The CDR3 spans 14 residues. The CDR3 sequence is CASTGHPSYNEQFF. The CDR3 nucleotides read TGTGCCAGTACAGGGCACCCTTCCTACAATGAGCAGTTCTTC.

A word on this clonotype: Compared with germline, one end of the junction differs, possibly owing to a read error. The rearrangement joins TRBV6-1 to TRBJ2-7; 7 nucleotides agree with TRBD1. CDR1 and CDR2 (germline): MNHNS, SASEGT. The CDR3 spans 15 residues. The CDR3 DNA reads as TGTGCCAGCAGCGAAGGGACAGCGAGCTCCTACGAGCAGTACTTC. Amino acids: CASSEGTASSYEQYF.

The V and J genes are TRBV4-3 and TRBJ2-3; 7 bases are shared with TRBD1. Germline V gene lookup returns CDR1 LGHNA and CDR2 YSLEER. The CDR3 runs to 15 residues. The junction had 3 bases not matched to a gene; V was cut back by 3 bases and J by 0 bases. The CDR3 region is CASSQRQGSTDTQYF. The CDR3 DNA sequence: TGCGCCAGCAGCCAGAGACAGGGTAGCACAGATACGCAGTATTTT.

Many counts were recorded for this clonotype. The chain is built from TRBV5-4 and TRBJ1-1; possible D gene TRBD1, 6 bases. V lost 4 bases and J lost 10, with 17 bases in between. Per germline, CDR1 SGHNT and CDR2 YYREEE (reference sequence). The CDR3 covers 13 residues. The CDR3 DNA reads TGTGCCAGCAGCCCAGATCCCGGGACACGAGCTTTCTTT. Translating it yields CASSPDPGTRAFF.

This clonotype was seen a few times. This sequence joins TRBV7-6 and TRBJ2-1, with TRBD1 matching 8 bases. This CDR3 comprises 17 residues. J gave up 3 bases and V 5 bases, and 12 bases lay outside the gene matches. Germline V gene sequence: CDR1 SGHVS, CDR2 FNYEAQ. In DNA form, the CDR3 reads TGTGCCAGCAGCATAGAGGCAGCCGGGACAGGCTACAATGAGCAGTTCTTC. It translates to CASSIEAAGTGYNEQFF. Looking up the rest from reference TRBV7-6 and TRBJ2-1 gives the full variable domain: GAGVSQSPRYKVTKRGQDVALRCDPISGHVSLYWYRQALGQGPEFLTYFNYEAQQDKSGLPNDRFSAERPEGSISTLTIQRTEQRDSAMYRCASSIEAAGTGYNEQFFGPGTRLTVL.

The CDR3 loop reads CSARSPNTEAFF. The CDR3 coding sequence is TGCAGTGCTAGGAGTCCTAACACTGAAGCTTTCTTT. V usage is TRBV20-1 and J usage is TRBJ1-1; the D is unclear. CDR3 length: 12 residues. The germline CDR1 and CDR2 sequences are DFQATT and SNEGSKA (reference sequence). V lost 3 bases and J 2 bases, leaving 7 bases between the germline ends.

This chain links TRBV7-2 with TRBJ2-1; D is perhaps TRBD1 (5 bases). The CDR3 consists of 13 residues. In germline, CDR1 is SGHTA, CDR2 FQGNSA. Trimming removed 5 bases at V and 4 bases at J, with 9 bases between. The CDR3 protein is CASSEDIYNEQFF. The DNA for the CDR3 is TGTGCCAGCAGCGAGGACATTTACAATGAGCAGTTCTTC. Supplemented by reference TRBV7-2 and TRBJ2-1, the full variable domain reads GAGVSQSPSNKVTEKGKDVELRCDPISGHTALYWYRQSLGQGLEFLIYFQGNSAPDKSGLPSDRFSAERTGGSVSTLTIQRTQQEDSAVYLCASSEDIYNEQFFGPGTRLTVL.

The chain employs TRBV9 and TRBJ1-4; the D gene is possibly TRBD1 (6 bases). The length of the CDR3 is 16 residues. The germline V gene encodes CDR1 SGDLS and CDR2 YYNGEE. V was cut by 4 bases and J by 1 base, with 14 bases left in between. DNA of the CDR3: TGTGCCAGCAGCAAAACCCTGACAGGAACTAATGAAAAACTGTTTTTT. Encoded protein: CASSKTLTGTNEKLFF.

This chain joins TRBV12-3 or TRBV12-4 and TRBJ1-2, with a tentative D call TRBD1 (5 bases). This CDR3 has 14 residues. V lost 4 bases and J 4 bases, leaving 13 bases between the germline ends. The CDR3 reads CASSWQGSLYGYTF. Here the CDR3 DNA reads TGTGCCAGCAGTTGGCAGGGATCGCTCTATGGCTACACCTTC.

DNA of the CDR3: TGTGCCAGCAGGTCAGGGGTTTTGAACACTGAAGCTTTCTTT. Residues: CASRSGVLNTEAFF. The V and J genes are TRBV27 and TRBJ1-1, with a tentative D call TRBD1 (6 bases). The germline V and J ends were trimmed by 6 bases and 0 bases, with 11 bases remaining between them. The CDR3 runs 14 residues. Germline lookup yields CDR1 MNHEY and CDR2 SMNVEV (reference sequence).

This clonotype appeared a few times. The chain uses TRBV7-2 and TRBJ2-1; TRBD2 agrees at 7 bases. The germline V gene has CDR1 SGHTA and CDR2 FQGNSA. This CDR3 is built from 12 residues. V was pared by 10 bases and J by 9 bases, with 9 bases of the junction left unmatched. The CDR3: CAINRGEFEQFF. The DNA for the CDR3 is TGTGCCATTAACCGGGGGGAATTTGAGCAGTTCTTC.

The chain recombines TRBV27 with TRBJ2-7; D may be TRBD1 (6 bases). This CDR3 comprises 14 residues. The V end lost 6 bases, the J end lost 4 bases, and 16 bases lay between the germline ends. Looked up from germline, CDR1 is MNHEY and CDR2 is SMNVEV (reference sequence). CDR3 sequence reads: CASSRDVGGYEQYF. CDR3 DNA sequence: TGTGCCAGCAGCCGCGACGTAGGGGGTTACGAGCAGTACTTC.

In this sample, this clonotype turned up a few times. The chain carries TRBV6-6 and TRBJ2-1, with 12 positions matching TRBD2. Germline V gives CDR1 MNHNY, CDR2 SVGAGI (reference sequence). This CDR3 is 14 amino acids long. Trimming removed 8 bases from V and 10 bases from J; junction bases left unmatched: 9. Here the CDR3 reads CASELAGGGREQFF. DNA of the CDR3: TGTGCCAGCGAACTAGCGGGGGGAGGCCGGGAGCAGTTCTTC.

The DNA for the CDR3 is TGTGCCAGCAGCCCCTTGGGAAGCGGGGCTTCAGATACGCAGTATTTT. It specifies CASSPLGSGASDTQYF. The gene calls are TRBV12-3 or TRBV12-4 and TRBJ2-3, with 7 nucleotides matching TRBD2. V gave up 6 bases and J gave up 4 bases; unmatched junction bases: 13. The CDR3 is 16 amino acids.

The chain has TRBV19 and TRBJ2-1; 11 positions match TRBD2. Germline loops: CDR1 LNHDA, CDR2 SQIVND (reference sequence). V gave up 3 bases and J gave up 8 bases; unmatched junction bases: 6. This CDR3 comprises 15 residues. The CDR3 coding sequence is TGTGCCAGTAGTATCGCTAGCGGGGGGATCTATGAGCAGTTCTTC. Amino acids: CASSIASGGIYEQFF.

The chain couples TRBV6-1 to TRBJ2-1, with TRBD1 as a possible D gene (6 bases). The CDR3 length is 13 residues. Germline V CDR1 and CDR2: MNHNS, SASEGT. The V end was cut by 10 bases, the J end by 4 bases, with 14 bases between. Here the CDR3 reads CATSGHLYNEQFF. The CDR3 nucleotides read TGTGCCACCTCGGGACACCTTTACAATGAGCAGTTCTTC.